Following are 29 T cell receptor beta chains from one sample sequenced in a study of cytomegalovirus exposure and HLA in healthy donors. It was with 60 Vbeta and 13 Jbeta primers that the PCR ran. Repertoires were generated with immunoSEQ multiplex PCR, while TCRdb's copy carries only in-frame clones and drops some. The data show around 99,000 clones, 82% seen once. Sequencing used PBMCs. The receptors here all came from a man aged 30 to 39 in good health and CMV-seropositive.

This clone has just a few counts. The J gene is TRBJ2-1, the V gene TRBV5-6, with a weak D call TRBD2 (5 bases). V lost 3 bases to trimming and J lost 8 bases, with 15 bases between them. Germline V gives CDR1 SGHDT, CDR2 YYEEEE. This CDR3 has 14 residues. The CDR3 loop reads CASSSLGAGDEQFF. CDR3 bases: TGTGCCAGCAGCTCCCTGGGTGCGGGCGATGAGCAGTTCTTC. Full variable domain (rest looked up from reference TRBV5-6 and TRBJ2-1): DAGVTQSPTHLIKTRGQQVTLRCSPKSGHDTVSWYQQALGQGPQFIFQYYEEEERQRGNFPDRFSGHQFPNYSSELNVNALLLGDSALYLCASSSLGAGDEQFFGPGTRLTVL.

J is TRBJ1-3 and V is TRBV18; D is uncertain. Trimming took 3 bases from V and 3 from J, leaving 9 bases between them. The CDR3 extends over 14 amino acids. Germline values: CDR1 KGHSH, CDR2 LQKENI. CDR3 sequence: CASSPPGNGNTIYF. The DNA of the CDR3 is TGTGCCAGCTCACCTCCGGGGAATGGAAACACCATATATTTT.

The rearrangement uses TRBV6-1 and TRBJ2-2; 9 nucleotides agree with TRBD1. Per the germline V gene, CDR1 is MNHNS and CDR2 is SASEGT. The ends lost 6 bases at V and 1 base at J; junction bases unmatched: 3. The CDR3 is made up of 15 amino acids. CDR3 sequence reads: CASRRDRVNTGELFF. The CDR3 DNA reads TGTGCCAGCAGAAGGGACAGGGTGAACACCGGGGAGCTGTTTTTT.

The V gene is TRBV27, the J gene TRBJ1-1; TRBD1 might be the D (6 bases). The V end lost 6 bases, the J end lost 4 bases, and 15 bases lay between the germline ends. Germline values: CDR1 MNHEY, CDR2 SMNVEV (reference sequence). The CDR3 extends over 14 amino acids. As DNA, the CDR3 is TGTGCCAGCAGCTTCAGGGGTGAGGGCACTGAAGCTTTCTTT. Its protein product is CASSFRGEGTEAFF.

This sequence joins TRBV2 and TRBJ1-1, with 9 bases identical to TRBD1. Trimming took 7 bases from V and 6 from J; bases not matched to a gene: 9. The CDR3 has 14 amino acids. Germline V gene lookup returns CDR1 SNHLY and CDR2 FYNNEI. CDR3 protein: CASNPGQGRAEAFF. The DNA of the CDR3 is TGTGCCAGCAATCCGGGACAGGGAAGAGCTGAAGCTTTCTTT.

V gene TRBV5-6 combines with J gene TRBJ2-2, with 7 positions matching TRBD1. CDR1 is SGHDT and CDR2 is YYEEEE in the germline V gene. CDR3 length: 15 residues. The V segment lost 4 bases and the J segment 4 bases; nucleotides outside the gene matches: 7. CDR3 region: CASSQGDRSTGELFF. The CDR3 coding sequence is TGTGCCAGCAGCCAAGGGGACAGAAGCACCGGGGAGCTGTTTTTT.

The rearrangement links TRBV13 to TRBJ2-3, with 7 bases identical to TRBD2. The CDR3 sequence is 15 residues long. Germline V gives CDR1 PRHDT, CDR2 FYEKMQ (reference sequence). J gave up 5 bases and V 3 bases, and 8 bases lay outside the gene matches. CDR3: CASSFTRGRGDTQYF. The CDR3 DNA follows: TGTGCCAGCAGCTTCACCCGTGGGAGGGGAGATACGCAGTATTTT.

This clone has just one count. The J gene is TRBJ1-4, the V gene TRBV25-1; D unclear. Germline assignment: CDR1 MGHDK and CDR2 SYGVNS. This CDR3 is built from 18 residues. With 6 bases removed from V and 0 bases from J, the gap between germline ends came to 20 bases. Here the CDR3 reads CASRIGRGGGATNEKLFF. CDR3 nucleotides: TGTGCCAGCAGGATAGGCCGGGGTGGTGGTGCAACTAATGAAAAACTGTTTTTT.

J is TRBJ1-2 and V is TRBV5-1; D not certain. The germline gives CDR1 SGHRS, CDR2 YFSETQ. V lost 1 base and J lost 7, with 20 bases in between. This CDR3 spans 16 amino acids. This CDR3 reads CASSLQFSRGTFGYTF. The CDR3 region has the DNA TGCGCCAGCAGCTTGCAGTTTTCACGGGGTACCTTTGGCTACACCTTC.

This chain connects TRBV7-2 to TRBJ1-1; D gene ambiguous. Germline V lookup: CDR1 SGHTA, CDR2 FQGNSA. The CDR3 consists of 12 residues. Between the trimmed V and J ends, which lost 2 bases and 7 bases, there was a span of 8 bases. The CDR3 DNA reads as TGTGCCAGCAGCTTAACCCAGGTTGAAGCTTTCTTT. Translated: CASSLTQVEAFF.

The rearrangement joins TRBV2 to TRBJ2-1, with 12 bases that match TRBD2. The CDR3 sequence is 14 residues long. J lost 8 bases, V lost 2 bases, and 1 base had no gene match. Per germline, CDR1 SNHLY and CDR2 FYNNEI. The CDR3 protein is CASSELAGGHEQFF. The CDR3 DNA is TGTGCCAGCAGTGAACTAGCGGGGGGGCATGAGCAGTTCTTC.

This chain uses TRBV2 with TRBJ2-5; 7 nucleotides line up with TRBD1. V was pared by 6 bases and J by 5 bases, with 9 bases of the junction left unmatched. This CDR3 is 14 amino acids long. The germline CDR1 and CDR2 sequences are SNHLY and FYNNEI. CDR3: CASRRDSIQETQYF. The CDR3 DNA reads TGTGCCAGCAGAAGGGACAGTATACAGGAGACCCAGTACTTC.

J is TRBJ1-3 and V is TRBV30, with 7 bases that match TRBD1. Per germline, CDR1 GTSNPN and CDR2 SVGIG (reference sequence). V lost 2 bases and J lost 8; bases outside the gene matches: 6. CDR3 size: 13 residues. The CDR3 here is CAWSTHRGYTIYF. CDR3 nucleotides: TGTGCCTGGAGTACACACAGGGGTTACACCATATATTTT.

This clone has only a few counts. J is TRBJ2-1 and V is TRBV27; tentatively, D is TRBD2 (5 bases). Germline CDR1 MNHEY, CDR2 SMNVEV (reference sequence). The CDR3 is made up of 13 amino acids. Between the trimmed V and J ends, which lost 2 bases and 5 bases, there was a span of 7 bases. DNA for the CDR3: TGTGCCAGCAGTTTAGGACTTCACAATGAGCAGTTCTTC. Its protein is CASSLGLHNEQFF.

This clone turned up a few times. This chain connects TRBV6-1 to TRBJ1-1, with D maybe TRBD1 (5 bases). The germline V gene encodes CDR1 MNHNS and CDR2 SASEGT. This CDR3 region has 14 residues. V was cut by 6 bases and J by 10 bases, with 21 bases left in between. In DNA, the CDR3 is TGTGCCAGCAGGGGGCTGAATGGAGTGCGTCGAGCTTTCTTT. Its translation: CASRGLNGVRRAFF.

The chain carries TRBV5-1 and TRBJ2-5; D possibly corresponds to TRBD1 (6 bases). Near its end, the DNA agrees better with TRBJ2-7, so the J call may be wrong. There are 14 residues in the CDR3. Germline CDR1 SGHRS, CDR2 YFSETQ. In nucleotides, the CDR3 is TGCGCCAGCAGCTTATGGACAGTACCTTACGAGCAGTACTTC. Protein product: CASSLWTVPYEQYF.

V is TRBV6-6 and J is TRBJ1-3, with a possible D match to TRBD1 (5 bases). Germline-derived CDR1 and CDR2 are MNHNY and SVGAGI (reference sequence). V was pared by 6 bases and J by 2 bases, with 11 bases between. The CDR3 sequence is 14 residues long. CDR3 nucleotide sequence: TGTGCCAGCAGCCCACAGGAGCCTGGAAACACCATATATTTT. Protein sequence: CASSPQEPGNTIYF.

This chain joins TRBV18 and TRBJ1-2, with 11 bases that match TRBD1. Germline values: CDR1 KGHSH, CDR2 LQKENI. With 3 bases clipped from V and 3 bases from J, the junction kept 24 bases outside the gene matches. The CDR3 has 22 amino acids. CDR3 sequence: CASSPRIRTGGSDPNMHYGYTF. The CDR3 DNA follows: TGTGCCAGCTCACCGAGAATCAGGACAGGGGGCTCAGACCCGAATATGCACTATGGCTACACCTTC.

The chain is built from TRBV27 and TRBJ1-5; weak D call: TRBD1 (5 bases). This CDR3 has 15 amino acids. Germline lookup yields CDR1 MNHEY and CDR2 SMNVEV (reference sequence). V dropped 5 bases and J dropped 7 bases, with 18 bases sitting between them. CDR3 bases: TGTGCCAGCAGTCCCCGCCCTATGGGGGGGCAGCCCCAGCATTTT. Protein: CASSPRPMGGQPQHF.

The chain uses TRBV7-8 and TRBJ1-3; D gene ambiguous. V lost 7 bases and J 0 bases, leaving 10 bases between the germline ends. There are 14 residues in the CDR3. From germline, CDR1 is SGHVS and CDR2 FQNEAQ. The CDR3 region has the DNA TGTGCCAGCAAGGTCGGGAGCTCTGGAAACACCATATATTTT. Translation: CASKVGSSGNTIYF.

The J gene is TRBJ2-6, the V gene TRBV10-3; TRBD2 might be the D (6 bases). The CDR3 is 17 residues long. Germline CDR1 is ENHRY and CDR2 is SYGVKD. With 10 bases removed from V and 4 bases from J, the gap between germline ends came to 23 bases. The CDR3 DNA is TGTGCCACCGGAGGGACTTATTCAATTCGAGGGGCCAACGTCCTGACTTTC. Protein: CATGGTYSIRGANVLTF.

The chain has TRBV6-5 and TRBJ1-5, with no clear D. Germline V gives CDR1 MNHEY, CDR2 SVGAGI. This CDR3 contains 15 residues. Between the trimmed V and J ends, which lost 3 bases and 0 bases, there was a span of 9 bases. The CDR3 region is CASSYGGNSNQPQHF. CDR3 sequence (DNA): TGTGCCAGCAGTTATGGAGGGAATAGCAATCAGCCCCAGCATTTT.

J is TRBJ2-3 and V is TRBV9; the D gene is possibly TRBD1 (5 bases). V lost 2 bases and J 7 bases, leaving 17 bases between the germline ends. The germline V gene encodes CDR1 SGDLS and CDR2 YYNGEE. The CDR3 runs to 15 residues. CDR3 loop: CASSVSFRVGYTQYF. CDR3 nucleotides: TGTGCCAGCAGCGTTTCTTTCAGGGTGGGATATACGCAGTATTTT. Supplemented by reference TRBV9 and TRBJ2-3, the full variable domain reads DSGVTQTPKHLITATGQRVTLRCSPRSGDLSVYWYQQSLDQGLQFLIQYYNGEERAKGNILERFSAQQFPDLHSELNLSSLELGDSALYFCASSVSFRVGYTQYFGPGTRLTVL.

V and J are TRBV10-3 and TRBJ2-7, with a tentative D call TRBD2 (6 bases). This CDR3 contains 14 residues. With 4 bases removed from V and 3 bases from J, the gap between germline ends came to 13 bases. Germline CDR1 reads ENHRY; CDR2 reads SYGVKD. CDR3 residues: CAISGDSGVYEQYF. In nucleotides, the CDR3 is TGTGCCATCAGTGGGGACTCGGGGGTCTACGAGCAGTACTTC.

The genes are TRBV5-4 and TRBJ2-1, with no clear D. Germline V gene lookup returns CDR1 SGHNT and CDR2 YYREEE (reference sequence). V lost 1 base and J 3 bases, leaving 8 bases between the germline ends. This CDR3 has 14 amino acids. The CDR3 reads CASSLSYSYNEQFF. Written as DNA, the CDR3 is TGTGCCAGCAGCTTGAGTTACAGCTACAATGAGCAGTTCTTC.

The chain uses TRBV30 and TRBJ1-5; D ambiguous. In germline, CDR1 is GTSNPN, CDR2 SVGIG (reference sequence). Trimming pared 3 bases from V and 5 bases from J, leaving 8 bases between. The CDR3 sequence is 12 residues long. The CDR3 region has the DNA TGTGCCTGGAGCATTACGGATCAGCCCCAGCATTTT. This translates into CAWSITDQPQHF.

The chain carries TRBV6-5 and TRBJ2-7; TRBD2 is a possible D gene (7 bases). CDR3 size: 15 residues. CDR1 is MNHEY and CDR2 is SVGAGI in the germline V gene. Deletions cut 5 bases from V and 5 bases from J, with 19 bases between. The CDR3: CASSPSTGGGNEQYF. The CDR3 DNA follows: TGTGCCAGCAGTCCGTCGACGGGGGGCGGGAACGAGCAGTACTTC.

The J gene is TRBJ2-1, the V gene TRBV5-4, with D maybe TRBD1 (5 bases). Between the trimmed V and J ends, which lost 4 bases and 7 bases, there was a span of 12 bases. The V gene's germline CDR1 is SGHNT and CDR2 YYREEE (reference sequence). There are 13 residues in the CDR3. The CDR3 sequence: CASSKDIPNEQFF. As DNA, the CDR3 is TGTGCCAGCAGCAAGGACATCCCGAATGAGCAGTTCTTC.

The J gene is TRBJ2-1, the V gene TRBV29-1; 8 bases fit TRBD2. J gave up 9 bases and V 7 bases, and 11 bases lay outside the gene matches. Germline V lookup: CDR1 SQVTM, CDR2 ANQGSEA. The CDR3 has 13 amino acids. CDR3 sequence: CSALLGGGGEQFF. DNA of the CDR3: TGCAGCGCCCTCCTCGGGGGGGGCGGTGAGCAGTTCTTC.